The 7 T cell receptor beta chains presented below share a single source sample, sequenced in a study of T cell repertoires in cytomegalovirus infection. TCRdb recomputed calls from the reads with MiXCR, one row per CDR3 protein. The top ten hold about an eighth of the sample, which has some 310,000 distinct CDR3 sequences, 20% to 25% seen once. Their antigens are not known. The sequencing here drew on cultured PBMCs, taken from culture after CMV antigen stimulation. The origin of the receptors is a human donor in good health (CMV status not recorded). Some clones in this sample may be carry-over from other donors' samples.

The chain combines TRBV6-5 with TRBJ1-4; TRBD1 is a possible D gene (5 bases). CDR3 length: 16 amino acids. The germline V gene has CDR1 MNHEY and CDR2 SVGAGI. V was shortened by 6 bases and J by 3 bases, with 17 bases between the two germline ends. CDR3 protein: CASSPLQGRANEKLFF. The CDR3 region has the DNA TGTGCCAGCAGCCCCCTCCAGGGCAGAGCTAATGAAAAACTGTTTTTT.

The chain has TRBV15 and TRBJ2-7; D gene uncertain. Trimming shortened V by 8 bases and J by 0 bases, and 11 bases separated the two germline ends. This CDR3 region has 13 residues. The V gene's germline CDR1 is LNHNV and CDR2 YYDKDF (reference sequence). CDR3 residues: CATRTLSSYEQYV. Here the CDR3 DNA reads TGTGCCACCCGAACACTGAGCTCCTACGAGCAGTACGTC.

The V call is TRBV28, the J call TRBJ2-1; 11 bases map to TRBD2. This CDR3 is built from 14 residues. J lost 5 bases, V lost 7 bases, and 4 bases had no gene match. CDR1 is MDHEN, CDR2 SYDVKM, per germline. The CDR3 nucleotides are TGTGCCAGCAAAGTAGCGGGAGGGAACAATGAGCAGTTCTTC. It is translated as CASKVAGGNNEQFF.

The chain uses TRBV6-2 or TRBV6-3 and TRBJ2-1; 9 positions agree with TRBD1. After removal of 4 bases from V and 8 bases from J, the junction contained 12 bases not matched to a gene. Per germline, CDR1 MNHEY and CDR2 SVGEGT. This CDR3 contains 16 residues. Written as DNA, the CDR3 is TGTGCCAGCAGTTCAATCGGGACAGGGATTCATGATGAGCAGTTCTTC. It codes for CASSSIGTGIHDEQFF.

This clonotype was counted a few times. The chain couples TRBV7-9 to TRBJ1-2; TRBD1 matches at 7 bases. This CDR3 comprises 17 residues. The ends lost 0 bases at V and 4 bases at J; junction bases unmatched: 11. The germline CDR1 and CDR2 sequences are SEHNR and FQNEAQ (reference sequence). For the CDR3, the DNA is TGTGCCAGCAGCTTAGCCAGGGGGACAGCTAAAATCTATGGCTACACCTTC. Translated: CASSLARGTAKIYGYTF.

This clonotype turned up a few times. The genes are TRBV27 and TRBJ1-2; D is uncertain. The ends were cut back, 1 base at V and 3 bases at J, with 6 bases in the middle. This CDR3 has 13 amino acids. Germline lookup yields CDR1 MNHEY and CDR2 SMNVEV (reference sequence). CDR3 sequence: CASSLFQYYGYTF. In DNA form, the CDR3 reads TGTGCCAGCAGTTTATTCCAGTACTATGGCTACACCTTC.

V gene TRBV12-3 or TRBV12-4 combines with J gene TRBJ1-5; 7 bases are a match to TRBD1. The J segment lost 0 bases and the V segment lost 3 bases, leaving 8 bases of the junction unmatched. This CDR3 spans 17 amino acids. CDR3 sequence reads: CASSFSAGGNSNQPQHF. CDR3 in DNA: TGTGCCAGCAGTTTTTCGGCAGGGGGGAATAGCAATCAGCCCCAGCATTTT.